These 23 T cell receptor beta chains came from one sample sequenced in a study of blood T cell repertoires in COVID-19 (dated by TCRdb to the early 2020s). Library prep was done by the immunoSEQ multiplex PCR assay. Not all clones reach the TCRdb copy of this immuneACCESS table, which keeps in-frame sequences only. Checked studies attribute under half of the gap to unresolved V genes and leave the rest unexplained. A total of about 250,000 clones appear in this sample, roughly nine tenths of them only once. 3.5% to 4% of the sample rests with the top ten. The specimen sequenced was PBMCs or T cells enriched from blood (not recorded which). All receptors derive from a woman in her thirties with acute COVID-19.

The chain is built from TRBV27 and TRBJ2-6, with TRBD1 identical over 10 bases. CDR1 MNHEY and CDR2 SMNVEV come from the germline V gene (reference sequence). The CDR3 consists of 17 residues. The trim removed 0 bases at V and 2 bases at J, leaving 1 base unmatched. CDR3 nucleotide sequence: TGTGCCAGCAGTTTATCAGGGACAGGGGCTGGGGCCAACGTCCTGACTTTC. It specifies CASSLSGTGAGANVLTF.

The rearrangement joins TRBV18 to TRBJ1-5, with D tentatively TRBD1 (6 bases). V lost 5 bases and J 4 bases, leaving 15 bases between the germline ends. The CDR3 is made up of 15 amino acids. CDR1 and CDR2 (germline): KGHSH, LQKENI. The CDR3 nucleotides read TGTGCCAGCTCAAAGGCAGGGGATAGGAATCAGCCCCAGCATTTT. Translation: CASSKAGDRNQPQHF.

A remark on this clone: The sample carries other DNA sequences with the same CDR3. The V gene is TRBV4-3, the J gene TRBJ2-3; no definite D call. There are 14 residues in the CDR3. Germline V CDR1 and CDR2: LGHNA, YSLEER. V lost 0 bases, J lost 0 bases, and 4 bases lay in between. CDR3 nucleotide sequence: TGCGCCAGCAGCCAAGACCGGAGCACAGATACGCAGTATTTT. Protein sequence: CASSQDRSTDTQYF.

The chain carries TRBV6-1 and TRBJ1-4; the match to TRBD1 covers 7 bases. The CDR3 is 15 amino acids. Per the germline V gene, CDR1 is MNHNS and CDR2 is SASEGT. V lost 1 base, J lost 3 bases, and 2 bases stayed unmatched. The CDR3 nucleotides read TGTGCCAGCAGTGAAGGGGGACAGCCTAATGAAAAACTGTTTTTT. Translated: CASSEGGQPNEKLFF.

The J gene is TRBJ1-1, the V gene TRBV5-6; 7 nucleotides agree with TRBD1. J lost 3 bases, V lost 3 bases, and 8 bases had no gene match. CDR1 and CDR2 (germline): SGHDT, YYEEEE. The CDR3 is 15 amino acids. The CDR3 is CASSSAGGRDTEAFF. The DNA of the CDR3 is TGTGCCAGCAGCTCGGCAGGGGGGCGGGACACTGAAGCTTTCTTT.

J is TRBJ1-2 and V is TRBV27; 9 bases map to TRBD1. J was trimmed by 5 bases and V by 7 bases; bases with no gene match: 5. The CDR3 runs 13 residues. CDR1 and CDR2 (germline): MNHEY, SMNVEV (reference sequence). The chain's CDR3 is CASIGDREYGYTF. CDR3 coding DNA: TGTGCCAGCATCGGGGACAGGGAATATGGCTACACCTTC.

CDR3 protein: CASSLEGGTNSPLHF. Here the CDR3 DNA reads TGCGCCAGCAGCTTGGAAGGGGGCACTAATTCACCCCTCCACTTT. J is TRBJ1-6 and V is TRBV5-1, with TRBD1 identical over 7 bases. The junction had 3 bases not matched to a gene; V was cut back by 0 bases and J by 6 bases. The CDR3 has 15 residues. Germline CDR1 and CDR2: SGHRS and YFSETQ.

The genes are TRBV7-2 and TRBJ1-2; D is uncertain. Germline loops: CDR1 SGHTA, CDR2 FQGNSA. This CDR3 has 14 amino acids. V lost 7 bases and J lost 14, with 26 bases in between. CDR3 region: CASTMGFVSQPGTF. The CDR3 coding sequence is TGTGCCAGCACCATGGGTTTTGTTAGTCAACCGGGGACCTTC.

This clone was seen at least ten times. The V and J genes are TRBV7-6 and TRBJ2-2, with 10 bases aligning to TRBD2. CDR3 length: 16 amino acids. CDR1 SGHVS and CDR2 FNYEAQ come from the germline V gene. The V gene end was trimmed by 5 bases and the J gene end by 1 base; junction bases not matched to a gene: 4. CDR3 coding DNA: TGTGCCAGCAGCCGTCCTAGCGGGGGGAACACCGGGGAGCTGTTTTTT. Its protein is CASSRPSGGNTGELFF. Variable domain in full (rest from reference TRBV7-6 and TRBJ2-2): GAGVSQSPRYKVTKRGQDVALRCDPISGHVSLYWYRQALGQGPEFLTYFNYEAQQDKSGLPNDRFSAERPEGSISTLTIQRTEQRDSAMYRCASSRPSGGNTGELFFGEGSRLTVL.

The chain recombines TRBV19 with TRBJ1-5, with 9 positions matching TRBD1. J was trimmed by 5 bases and V by 0 bases; bases with no gene match: 2. Germline V CDR1 and CDR2: LNHDA, SQIVND (reference sequence). CDR3 length: 15 amino acids. The CDR3 sequence: CASSIEWDRDQPQHF. CDR3 DNA: TGTGCCAGTAGTATAGAGTGGGACAGGGATCAGCCCCAGCATTTT.

The chain links TRBV7-3 to TRBJ2-3, with a weak D call TRBD2 (6 bases). CDR1 and CDR2 from the germline V gene are SGHTA and FQGTGA. CDR3 length equals 13 residues. Deletions cut 1 base from V and 5 bases from J, with 7 bases between. CDR3 nucleotide sequence: TGTGCCAGCAGCTTAATGGGACTAGATACGCAGTATTTT. Its translation is CASSLMGLDTQYF.

This clone was observed once. This rearrangement joins TRBV18 to TRBJ2-2; TRBD1 might be the D (6 bases). CDR1 KGHSH and CDR2 LQKENI come from the germline V gene. Trimming left V 3 bases short and J 6 bases short, with 11 bases between. The CDR3 is 14 residues long. CDR3 amino acids: CASSPAGASGELFF. The CDR3 coding sequence is TGTGCCAGCTCACCGGCAGGGGCGTCCGGGGAGCTGTTTTTT.

This chain links TRBV19 with TRBJ2-3, with D maybe TRBD1 (5 bases). This CDR3 contains 13 residues. Trimming took off 7 bases at V and 5 bases at J, with 13 bases between the two ends. Germline V CDR1 and CDR2: LNHDA, SQIVND (reference sequence). The CDR3 region has the DNA TGTGCCAGTAAGGCAGGGTATAGAGATACGCAGTATTTT. Translating it yields CASKAGYRDTQYF.

The chain employs TRBV19 and TRBJ1-1; TRBD1 matches 7 bases. Trimming cost V 11 bases and J 3 bases; bases outside gene matches: 6. This CDR3 is built from 12 residues. Germline V gene sequence: CDR1 LNHDA, CDR2 SQIVND (reference sequence). The DNA for the CDR3 is TGTGCCGCTTCAGGGGGATACACTGAAGCTTTCTTT. Its protein product is CAASGGYTEAFF. Using reference TRBV19 and TRBJ1-1 for the parts outside the CDR3, the full variable domain is DGGITQSPKYLFRKEGQNVTLSCEQNLNHDAMYWYRQDPGQGLRLIYYSQIVNDFQKGDIAEGYSVSREKKESFPLTVTSAQKNPTAFYLCAASGGYTEAFFGQGTRLTVV.

The table lists this clone with a few counts. The gene calls are TRBV10-2 and TRBJ1-1; D gene ambiguous. The CDR3 is 15 amino acids. CDR1 and CDR2 (germline): WSHSY, SAAADI. The V end lost 1 base, the J end lost 0 bases, and 9 bases lay between the germline ends. CDR3: CASSELNTMNTEAFF. The CDR3 nucleotides are TGCGCCAGCAGTGAGTTGAACACCATGAACACTGAAGCTTTCTTT.

This clone was detected a few times. The V gene is TRBV12-5, the J gene TRBJ1-5; 7 bases line up with TRBD1. J gave up 2 bases and V 5 bases, and 3 bases lay outside the gene matches. Germline CDR1 LGHNT, CDR2 FRNRAP. The CDR3 has 14 residues. The CDR3 DNA reads TGTGCTAGTGGTCCTGGACAGGGCAATCAGCCCCAGCATTTT. This gives the protein CASGPGQGNQPQHF.

This rearrangement joins TRBV11-2 to TRBJ2-3; no clear D gene. V gave up 5 bases and J gave up 2 bases, with 5 bases separating them. The CDR3 consists of 12 residues. Per germline, CDR1 SGHAT and CDR2 FQNNGV. The CDR3 bases are TGTGCCAGCAGCCCAGACACAGATACGCAGTATTTT. It translates to CASSPDTDTQYF.

The chain has TRBV7-4 and TRBJ1-5; no definite D call. This CDR3 has 16 residues. Germline loops: CDR1 SGHVT, CDR2 SQSDAQ. Trimming shortened V by 6 bases and J by 6 bases, and 21 bases separated the two germline ends. The CDR3 DNA reads TGTGCCAGCAGTTGGATAATAGGCAGGTCATGTCAGCCCCAGCATTTT. This codes for CASSWIIGRSCQPQHF.

The rearrangement uses TRBV7-2 and TRBJ2-3, with unresolved D. The CDR3 length is 15 residues. CDR1 and CDR2 from the germline V gene are SGHTA and FQGNSA. Trimming cost V 1 base and J 6 bases, with 14 bases left between them. In DNA, the CDR3 is TGTGCCAGCAGCTTAGACCCCCGAGGAGCGGATACGCAGTATTTT. Protein sequence: CASSLDPRGADTQYF.

The gene calls are TRBV20-1 and TRBJ2-7; TRBD2 matches at 11 bases. Germline V CDR1 and CDR2: DFQATT, SNEGSKA (reference sequence). The CDR3 length is 15 residues. V trimming: 3 bases; J trimming: 2 bases; junction bases outside the gene matches: 6. The CDR3 loop reads CSASLSGGGTYEQYF. The CDR3 DNA sequence: TGCAGTGCTAGTCTTAGCGGGGGGGGAACCTACGAGCAGTACTTC.

This clone occurred once. The V call is TRBV11-2, the J call TRBJ2-7; no reliable D call. The CDR3 runs to 15 residues. Deletions cut 5 bases from V and 2 bases from J, with 16 bases between. Germline V gene data show CDR1 as SGHAT and CDR2 as FQNNGV. CDR3 in amino acids: CASSPRGDVTYEQYF. The CDR3 DNA reads as TGTGCCAGCAGCCCACGCGGAGACGTTACCTACGAGCAGTACTTC. Combining the CDR3 with reference TRBV11-2 and TRBJ2-7 gives the whole variable domain EAGVAQSPRYKIIEKRQSVAFWCNPISGHATLYWYQQILGQGPKLLIQFQNNGVVDDSQLPKDRFSAERLKGVDSTLKIQPAKLEDSAVYLCASSPRGDVTYEQYFGPGTRLTVT.

The chain is built from TRBV19 and TRBJ1-4; D may be TRBD1 (6 bases). This CDR3 has 13 residues. CDR1 is LNHDA, CDR2 SQIVND, per germline (reference sequence). Trimming took off 10 bases at V and 8 bases at J, with 17 bases between the two ends. The CDR3 loop reads CATGGQGNEKLFF. DNA for the CDR3: TGTGCCACGGGGGGGCAGGGGAACGAAAAACTGTTTTTT. Drawing the rest from reference TRBV19 and TRBJ1-4, the complete variable domain is DGGITQSPKYLFRKEGQNVTLSCEQNLNHDAMYWYRQDPGQGLRLIYYSQIVNDFQKGDIAEGYSVSREKKESFPLTVTSAQKNPTAFYLCATGGQGNEKLFFGSGTQLSVL.

The CDR3 loop reads CASSRQGSSYNEQFF. CDR3 nucleotide sequence: TGCGCCAGCAGTAGACAGGGGAGCTCCTACAATGAGCAGTTCTTC. The V call is TRBV10-1, the J call TRBJ2-1, with TRBD1 identical over 8 bases. The CDR3 contains 15 residues. The V gene end was trimmed by 5 bases and the J gene end by 0 bases; junction bases not matched to a gene: 3. From germline, CDR1 is WNHNN and CDR2 SYGVQD (reference sequence).